A selection of T cell receptor beta chains follows, all from one sample in a study of blood T cell repertoires in COVID-19. The repertoire was sequenced with immunoSEQ multiplex PCR; TCRdb's copy has only in-frame clones and lacks some. Here the sample spans about 120,000 clones, around 85% being singletons. The sample consisted of peripheral blood. The receptor source for this set is a man in his thirties or forties with COVID-19, enrolled during active disease. The CDR3 runs from the conserved cysteine through the conserved F or W. A D gene is named only where the DNA matches it firmly. Rows may omit the clone size; those that give it use once, few, many or a size class.

>TRBJ1-2|.|TRBV5-6|.
CASSSRGPGGYTF
TGTGCCAGCAGCTCTCGGGGTCCGGGGGGCTACACCTTC
>TRBJ2-5|.|TRBV9|TRBD2
CASSPSGSGAQETQYF
TGTGCCAGCAGCCCATCGGGAAGCGGGGCTCAAGAGACCCAGTACTTC
>TRBJ2-1|.|TRBV6-2/TRBV6-3|TRBD2
CASSSRTSGGDRSSYNEQFF
TGTGCCAGCAGTTCCCGGACTAGCGGGGGGGACCGAAGCTCCTACAATGAGCAGTTCTTC
>TRBJ2-2|.|TRBV4-3|.
CASSQGVYGGTGELFF
TGCGCCAGCAGCCAAGGGGTGTACGGGGGCACCGGGGAGCTGTTTTTT
>TRBJ2-5|.|TRBV5-8|TRBD2
CASSLGASGRPQETQYF
TGTGCCAGCAGCTTAGGGGCCAGCGGGAGGCCCCAAGAGACCCAGTACTTC
>TRBJ2-2|.|TRBV6-5|TRBD1
CATRPGQGYGELFF
TGTGCCACCCGCCCGGGACAGGGGTACGGGGAGCTGTTTTTT
>TRBJ2-3|once|TRBV29-1|.
CSVTRVDTDTQYF
TGCAGCGTTACTAGAGTAGACACAGATACGCAGTATTTT
>TRBJ2-7|.|TRBV4-3|TRBD2
CASSQAPGGYEQYF
TGCGCCAGCAGCCAGGCCCCGGGAGGCTACGAGCAGTACTTC
>TRBJ1-4|.|TRBV7-9|.
CASSYGEKLFF
TGTGCCAGCAGCTACGGTGAAAAACTGTTTTTT
>TRBJ2-2|.|TRBV7-9|TRBD2
CASSSGLAGANTGELFF
TGTGCCAGCAGTTCCGGACTAGCGGGCGCGAACACCGGGGAGCTGTTTTTT
>TRBJ1-1|.|TRBV27|TRBD1
CASSLARGQGTEAFF
TGTGCCAGCAGTTTAGCCAGGGGGCAGGGCACTGAAGCTTTCTTT
>TRBJ1-5|few|TRBV6-2/TRBV6-3|TRBD1
CASSQGLGTVIQPQHF
TGTGCCAGCAGTCAAGGACTCGGGACAGTTATTCAGCCCCAGCATTTT
>TRBJ2-7|few|TRBV6-5|.
CASLTLGGGYEQYF
TGTGCCAGCCTTACCCTAGGAGGAGGCTACGAGCAGTACTTC
>TRBJ2-7|.|TRBV10-2|TRBD2
CASSTGLAGSEQYF
TGCGCCAGCAGTACGGGACTAGCTGGGTCCGAGCAGTACTTC
>TRBJ1-1|few|TRBV10-2|.
CASRTQGNTEAFF
TGCGCCAGCAGAACCCAGGGGAACACTGAAGCTTTCTTT